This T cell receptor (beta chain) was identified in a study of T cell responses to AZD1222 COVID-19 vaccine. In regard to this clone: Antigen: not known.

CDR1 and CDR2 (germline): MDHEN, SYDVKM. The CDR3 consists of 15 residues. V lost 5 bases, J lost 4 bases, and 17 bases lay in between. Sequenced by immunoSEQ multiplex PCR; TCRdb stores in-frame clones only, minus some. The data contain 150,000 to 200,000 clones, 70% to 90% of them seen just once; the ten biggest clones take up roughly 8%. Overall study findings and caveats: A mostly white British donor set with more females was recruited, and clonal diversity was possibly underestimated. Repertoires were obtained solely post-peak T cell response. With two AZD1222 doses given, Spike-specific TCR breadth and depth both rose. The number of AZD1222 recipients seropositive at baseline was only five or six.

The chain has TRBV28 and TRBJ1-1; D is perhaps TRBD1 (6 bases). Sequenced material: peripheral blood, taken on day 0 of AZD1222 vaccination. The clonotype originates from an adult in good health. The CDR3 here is CASSALGRGGTEAFF. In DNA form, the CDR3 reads TGTGCCAGCAGTGCCTTGGGGAGGGGGGGCACTGAAGCTTTCTTT.